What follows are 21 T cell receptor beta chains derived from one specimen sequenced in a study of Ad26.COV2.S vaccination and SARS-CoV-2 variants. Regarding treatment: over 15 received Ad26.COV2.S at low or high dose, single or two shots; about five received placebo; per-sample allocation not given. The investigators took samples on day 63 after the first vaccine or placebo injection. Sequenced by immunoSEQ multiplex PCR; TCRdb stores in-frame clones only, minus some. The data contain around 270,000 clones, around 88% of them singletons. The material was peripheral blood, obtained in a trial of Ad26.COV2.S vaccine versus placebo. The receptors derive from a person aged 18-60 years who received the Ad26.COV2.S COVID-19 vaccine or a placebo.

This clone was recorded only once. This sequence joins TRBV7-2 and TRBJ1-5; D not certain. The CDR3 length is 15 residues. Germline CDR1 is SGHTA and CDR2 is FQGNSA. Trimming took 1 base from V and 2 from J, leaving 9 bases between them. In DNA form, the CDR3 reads TGTGCCAGCAGCTTAGGCAAGAATCGCAATCAGCCCCAGCATTTT. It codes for CASSLGKNRNQPQHF.

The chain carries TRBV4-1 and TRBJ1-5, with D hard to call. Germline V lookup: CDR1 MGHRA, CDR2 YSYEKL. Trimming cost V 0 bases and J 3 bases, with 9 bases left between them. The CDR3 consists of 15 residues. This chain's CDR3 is CASSQEARNNQPQHF. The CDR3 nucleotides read TGCGCCAGCAGCCAAGAGGCCCGGAACAATCAGCCCCAGCATTTT.

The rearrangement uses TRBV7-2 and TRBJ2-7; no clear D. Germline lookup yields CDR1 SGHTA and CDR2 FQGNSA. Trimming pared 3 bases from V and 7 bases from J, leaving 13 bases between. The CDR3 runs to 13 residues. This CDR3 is CASSFSPLGEQYF. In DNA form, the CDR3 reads TGTGCCAGCAGCTTTAGTCCACTCGGGGAGCAGTACTTC.

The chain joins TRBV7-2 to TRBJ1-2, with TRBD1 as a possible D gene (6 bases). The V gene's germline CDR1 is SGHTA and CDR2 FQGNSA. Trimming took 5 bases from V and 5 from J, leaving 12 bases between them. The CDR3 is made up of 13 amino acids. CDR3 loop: CASSTGDIYGYTF. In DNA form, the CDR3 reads TGTGCCAGCAGCACCGGGGACATTTATGGCTACACCTTC. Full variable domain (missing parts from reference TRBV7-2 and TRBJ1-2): GAGVSQSPSNKVTEKGKDVELRCDPISGHTALYWYRQSLGQGLEFLIYFQGNSAPDKSGLPSDRFSAERTGGSVSTLTIQRTQQEDSAVYLCASSTGDIYGYTFGSGTRLTVV.

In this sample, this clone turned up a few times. CDR3 in DNA: TGCAGCGTTGAACATATGGTGAACACTGAAGCTTTCTTT. Protein sequence: CSVEHMVNTEAFF. The rearrangement joins TRBV29-1 to TRBJ1-1; D uncertain. Per germline, CDR1 SQVTM and CDR2 ANQGSEA. Between the trimmed V and J ends, which lost 2 bases and 0 bases, there was a span of 7 bases. The CDR3 is 13 residues long.

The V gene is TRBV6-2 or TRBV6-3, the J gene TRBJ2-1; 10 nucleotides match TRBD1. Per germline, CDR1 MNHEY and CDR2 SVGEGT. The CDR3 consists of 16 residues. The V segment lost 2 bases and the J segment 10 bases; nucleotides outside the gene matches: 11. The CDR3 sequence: CASSYVGTGVAGEQFF. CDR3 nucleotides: TGTGCCAGCAGTTACGTGGGGACAGGGGTTGCTGGAGAGCAGTTCTTC.

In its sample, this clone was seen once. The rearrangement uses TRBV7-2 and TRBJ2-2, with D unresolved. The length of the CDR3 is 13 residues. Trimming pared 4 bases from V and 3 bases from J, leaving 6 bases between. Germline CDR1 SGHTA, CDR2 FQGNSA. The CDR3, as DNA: TGTGCCAGCAGCTATCCCGACACCGGGGAGCTGTTTTTT. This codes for CASSYPDTGELFF.

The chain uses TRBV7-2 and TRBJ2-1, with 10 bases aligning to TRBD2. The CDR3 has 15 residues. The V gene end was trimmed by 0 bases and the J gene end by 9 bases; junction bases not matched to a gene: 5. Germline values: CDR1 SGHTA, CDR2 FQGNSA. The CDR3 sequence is CASSLAGLAGVEQFF. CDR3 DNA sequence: TGTGCCAGCAGCTTAGCCGGGCTAGCGGGAGTTGAGCAGTTCTTC.

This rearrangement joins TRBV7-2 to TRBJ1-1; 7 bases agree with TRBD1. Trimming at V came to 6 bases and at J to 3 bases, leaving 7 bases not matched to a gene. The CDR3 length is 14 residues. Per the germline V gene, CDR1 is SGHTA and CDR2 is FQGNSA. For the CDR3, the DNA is TGTGCCAGCAGGCCAGGGGGGCCGCACACTGAAGCTTTCTTT. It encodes CASRPGGPHTEAFF.

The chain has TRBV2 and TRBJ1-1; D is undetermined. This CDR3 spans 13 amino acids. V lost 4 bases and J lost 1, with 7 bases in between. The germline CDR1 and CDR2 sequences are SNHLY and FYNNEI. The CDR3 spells CASSVAGNTEAFF. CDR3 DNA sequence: TGTGCCAGCAGTGTAGCAGGGAACACTGAAGCTTTCTTT.

CDR3 protein: CASREESYGYTF. In DNA, the CDR3 is TGTGCCAGCAGAGAAGAGAGCTATGGCTACACCTTC. This rearrangement joins TRBV5-4 to TRBJ1-2, with no clear D. The CDR3 runs 12 residues. Germline CDR1 SGHNT, CDR2 YYREEE (reference sequence). V lost 5 bases, J lost 4 bases, and 9 bases lay in between. The entire variable domain, with the rest obtained from reference TRBV5-4 and TRBJ1-2, is as follows: ETGVTQSPTHLIKTRGQQVTLRCSSQSGHNTVSWYQQALGQGPQFIFQYYREEENGRGNFPPRFSGLQFPNYSSELNVNALELDDSALYLCASREESYGYTFGSGTRLTVV.

CDR3 protein: CSARTDYGYTF. The CDR3 DNA sequence: TGCAGTGCCAGGACTGATTATGGCTACACCTTC. The rearrangement uses TRBV20-1 and TRBJ1-2; unclear D gene. Trimming removed 6 bases from V and 5 bases from J, with 10 bases in between. CDR3 length: 11 residues. Per the germline V gene, CDR1 is DFQATT and CDR2 is SNEGSKA (reference sequence).

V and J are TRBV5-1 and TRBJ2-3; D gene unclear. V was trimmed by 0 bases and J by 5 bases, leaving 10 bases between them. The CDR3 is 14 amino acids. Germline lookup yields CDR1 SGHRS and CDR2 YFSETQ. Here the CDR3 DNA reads TGCGCCAGCAGCTTGGACAGCTACGGAGATACGCAGTATTTT. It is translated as CASSLDSYGDTQYF.

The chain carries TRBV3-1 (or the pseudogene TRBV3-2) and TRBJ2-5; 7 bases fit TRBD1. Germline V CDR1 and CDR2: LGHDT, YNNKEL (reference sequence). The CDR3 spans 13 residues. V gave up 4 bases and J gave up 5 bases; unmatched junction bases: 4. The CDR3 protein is CASSLVGGETQYF. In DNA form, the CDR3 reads TGTGCCAGCAGCCTCGTAGGGGGCGAGACCCAGTACTTC.

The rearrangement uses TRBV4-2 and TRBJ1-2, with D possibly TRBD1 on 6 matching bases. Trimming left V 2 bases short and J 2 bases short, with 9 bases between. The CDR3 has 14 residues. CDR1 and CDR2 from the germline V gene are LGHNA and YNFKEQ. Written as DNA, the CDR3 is TGTGCCAGCAGCCAAAGGACAGAAAACTATGGCTACACCTTC. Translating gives CASSQRTENYGYTF.

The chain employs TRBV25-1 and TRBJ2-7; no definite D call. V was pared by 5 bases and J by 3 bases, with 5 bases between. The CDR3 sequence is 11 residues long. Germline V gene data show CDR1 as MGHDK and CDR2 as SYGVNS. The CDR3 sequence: CASSSLYEQYF. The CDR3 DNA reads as TGTGCCAGCAGTTCCCTCTACGAGCAGTACTTC.

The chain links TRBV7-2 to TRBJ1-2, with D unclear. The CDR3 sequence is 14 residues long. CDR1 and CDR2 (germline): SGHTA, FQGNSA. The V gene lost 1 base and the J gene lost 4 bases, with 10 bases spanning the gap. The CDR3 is CASSLDKGSYGYTF. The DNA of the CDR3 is TGTGCCAGCAGCTTAGATAAGGGATCCTATGGCTACACCTTC.

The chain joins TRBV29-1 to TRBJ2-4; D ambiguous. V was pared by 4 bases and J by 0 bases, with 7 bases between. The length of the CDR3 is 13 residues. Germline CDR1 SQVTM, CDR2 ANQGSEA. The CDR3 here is CSVGDPAKNIQYF. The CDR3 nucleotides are TGCAGCGTTGGCGATCCAGCCAAAAACATTCAGTACTTC.

CDR3 bases: TGCAGTGCTAGAGTAGAGGAGACCCAGTACTTC. Its protein product is CSARVEETQYF. This sequence joins TRBV20-1 and TRBJ2-5; D remains unclear. Trimming took 1 base from V and 5 from J, leaving 5 bases between them. The CDR3 length is 11 residues. The V gene's germline CDR1 is DFQATT and CDR2 SNEGSKA (reference sequence).

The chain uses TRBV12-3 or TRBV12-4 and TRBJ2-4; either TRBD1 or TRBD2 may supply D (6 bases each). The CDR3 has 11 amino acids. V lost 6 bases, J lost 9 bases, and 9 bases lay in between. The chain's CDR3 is CASRQGGIQYF. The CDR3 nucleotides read TGTGCCAGCAGACAGGGAGGCATTCAGTACTTC.

In DNA, the CDR3 is TGTGCCAGTAGTATAGAGGGACGCGCCCGCTATGGCTACACCTTC. It specifies CASSIEGRARYGYTF. The V call is TRBV19, the J call TRBJ1-2; maybe TRBD1 (5 bases). The V and J ends lost 0 bases and 4 bases respectively, with 12 bases between them. The CDR3 totals 15 residues. Per the germline V gene, CDR1 is LNHDA and CDR2 is SQIVND (reference sequence).